What follows are 22 T cell receptor beta chains derived from one specimen sequenced in a study of Tregs in tolerant kidney transplant recipients. Mixed chimerism was transient after nonmyeloablative marrow transplants from related graft donors. This table comes from immunoSEQ multiplex PCR, and its TCRdb copy is limited to in-frame clones, with some not included. The sample includes under 90,000 clones, 91% seen only once; the top ten take approximately 1.4%. Material: CD4+ T cells from blood (PBMCs), obtained 24 months after the transplant. These TCRs come from a human patient who received a combined kidney and bone marrow transplant. The graft donor may be the source of some T cells.

The J gene is TRBJ2-1, the V gene TRBV2; D is perhaps TRBD1 (5 bases). Per germline, CDR1 SNHLY and CDR2 FYNNEI. Trimming shortened V by 2 bases and J by 8 bases, and 13 bases separated the two germline ends. The CDR3 is 14 amino acids. The chain's CDR3 is CASSETAGNDEQFF. The CDR3 DNA reads as TGTGCCAGCAGTGAAACTGCAGGGAACGATGAGCAGTTCTTC.

The chain uses TRBV19 and TRBJ1-4; no clear D. The CDR3 consists of 16 residues. The V gene's germline CDR1 is LNHDA and CDR2 SQIVND (reference sequence). Trimming shortened V by 4 bases and J by 8 bases, and 20 bases separated the two germline ends. CDR3 in amino acids: CASSTAGRKVGEKLFF. Here the CDR3 DNA reads TGTGCCAGTAGTACCGCGGGGAGGAAGGTCGGGGAAAAACTGTTTTTT.

The chain couples TRBV5-1 to TRBJ2-7; 10 nucleotides align to TRBD2. CDR3 length equals 14 residues. Germline CDR1 and CDR2: SGHRS and YFSETQ. V lost 2 bases and J lost 2; bases outside the gene matches: 1. In DNA form, the CDR3 reads TGCGCCAGCAGCTTTGGACTAGCGGCCTACGAGCAGTACTTC. Translation: CASSFGLAAYEQYF.

With respect to this clone: Its ends do not fully match the called genes, so a read error is possible. The J gene is TRBJ2-2, the V gene TRBV10-3, with 10 bases that match TRBD1. The CDR3 contains 18 residues. Germline V gene data show CDR1 as ENHRY and CDR2 as SYGVKD. The CDR3 spells CAISALGSGQGNSGELFF. The DNA of the CDR3 is TGTGCCATCAGTGCTCTGGGGTCGGGACAGGGGAACTCCGGGGAGCTGTTTTTT.

The chain links TRBV19 to TRBJ2-2; TRBD1 aligns across 7 bases. The CDR3 has 15 amino acids. Germline V gives CDR1 LNHDA, CDR2 SQIVND (reference sequence). The junction had 3 bases not matched to a gene; V was cut back by 4 bases and J by 1 base. The CDR3 sequence: CASSKRTGNTGELFF. The CDR3 region has the DNA TGTGCCAGTAGTAAAAGGACAGGGAACACCGGGGAGCTGTTTTTT.

The chain has TRBV18 and TRBJ1-2, with 7 bases lining up with TRBD1. CDR1 is KGHSH, CDR2 LQKENI, per germline. Trimming at V came to 6 bases and at J to 7 bases, leaving 11 bases not matched to a gene. This CDR3 spans 14 amino acids. CDR3 bases: TGTGCCAGCTCGGCCAGGGACAGCAACGGTGGCTACACCTTC. Its protein product is CASSARDSNGGYTF.

This clone appeared once. J is TRBJ2-3 and V is TRBV7-2; TRBD1 matches 9 bases. V dropped 2 bases and J dropped 5; count of bases not matched to a gene: 8. The length of the CDR3 is 16 residues. Germline V gene sequence: CDR1 SGHTA, CDR2 FQGNSA. The CDR3 region has the DNA TGTGCCAGCAGCTTAAACCGGGACAGGGCTATAGATACGCAGTATTTT. It is translated as CASSLNRDRAIDTQYF.

V and J are TRBV27 and TRBJ2-3; possibly TRBD1 for D (5 bases). CDR1 and CDR2 (germline): MNHEY, SMNVEV (reference sequence). CDR3 length: 15 amino acids. V shed 4 bases and J shed 2 bases, with 13 bases lying between them. This CDR3 is CASSSEGVPTDTQYF. DNA of the CDR3: TGTGCCAGCAGTTCGGAAGGGGTTCCCACAGATACGCAGTATTTT.

The rearrangement uses TRBV7-2 and TRBJ2-3, with 7 bases that match TRBD1. After removal of 3 bases from V and 4 bases from J, the junction contained 1 base not matched to a gene. The germline V gene encodes CDR1 SGHTA and CDR2 FQGNSA. CDR3 size: 13 residues. As DNA, the CDR3 is TGTGCCAGCAGCTTCGGGACAGCAGATACGCAGTATTTT. It codes for CASSFGTADTQYF.

V gene TRBV6-4 combines with J gene TRBJ2-1; 7 bases are a match to TRBD2. CDR1 is MRHNA, CDR2 SNTAGT, per germline. V was clipped by 3 bases and J by 4 bases; unmatched bases: 6. The CDR3 consists of 15 residues. Here the CDR3 DNA reads TGTGCCAGCAGTGAGGCTAGCGGAGGGTACAATGAGCAGTTCTTC. Its protein is CASSEASGGYNEQFF.

The count of this clone is one. The chain links TRBV5-1 to TRBJ1-2, with a possible D match to TRBD1 (5 bases). The germline V and J ends were trimmed by 0 bases and 7 bases, with 22 bases remaining between them. Germline CDR1 and CDR2: SGHRS and YFSETQ. This CDR3 comprises 17 residues. The CDR3 region is CASSLESLPTATGGYTF. The CDR3 nucleotides are TGCGCCAGCAGCTTGGAATCCTTACCGACAGCGACGGGTGGCTACACCTTC.

This clone appeared a single time. This chain uses TRBV15 with TRBJ1-1, with D perhaps TRBD1 (6 bases). The CDR3 sequence is 18 residues long. CDR1 and CDR2 (germline): LNHNV, YYDKDF (reference sequence). Deletions cut 0 bases from V and 5 bases from J, with 22 bases between. The CDR3, as DNA: TGTGCCACCAGCAGAGATGTCCCTCTACGACAGGATTGGACTGAAGCTTTCTTT. This encodes CATSRDVPLRQDWTEAFF.

CDR3 sequence (DNA): TGTGCCAGCAGTGGAGCGGAGACCTATACGCAGTATTTT. Its protein is CASSGAETYTQYF. This rearrangement joins TRBV25-1 to TRBJ2-3, with D perhaps TRBD2 (5 bases). Germline lookup yields CDR1 MGHDK and CDR2 SYGVNS. The V end lost 4 bases, the J end lost 7 bases, and 12 bases lay between the germline ends. The CDR3 length is 13 residues.

V usage is TRBV4-3 and J usage is TRBJ1-2, with 8 bases aligning to TRBD1. Germline V gives CDR1 LGHNA, CDR2 YSLEER. The CDR3 is made up of 17 amino acids. V lost 2 bases and J lost 1; bases outside the gene matches: 9. CDR3 sequence reads: CASSQRLRQGNNYGYTF. Written as DNA, the CDR3 is TGCGCCAGCAGCCAAAGGCTTCGACAGGGGAATAACTATGGCTACACCTTC.

The V call is TRBV7-2, the J call TRBJ2-1; perhaps TRBD1 as D (5 bases). Deletions cut 2 bases from V and 9 bases from J, with 11 bases between. The CDR3 totals 13 residues. The germline CDR1 and CDR2 sequences are SGHTA and FQGNSA. CDR3 sequence (DNA): TGTGCCAGCAGCTTAATGCCCAGGGCTGAGCAGTTCTTC. Translated, it gives CASSLMPRAEQFF.

The count of this clone is one. J is TRBJ1-5 and V is TRBV27; 7 bases are shared with TRBD1. Trimming at V came to 8 bases and at J to 0 bases, leaving 13 bases not matched to a gene. CDR1 MNHEY and CDR2 SMNVEV come from the germline V gene (reference sequence). The CDR3 consists of 17 residues. The CDR3, as DNA: TGTGCCAGCGGGCTCAGGGGGGACCCTATTAGCAATCAGCCCCAGCATTTT. This codes for CASGLRGDPISNQPQHF.

The chain links TRBV4-3 to TRBJ1-1, with a possible D match to TRBD1 (5 bases). Trimming cost V 4 bases and J 4 bases, with 13 bases left between them. Germline loops: CDR1 LGHNA, CDR2 YSLEER. The CDR3 is 14 amino acids. The CDR3 nucleotides read TGCGCCAGCAGCCCCTTAACCAGGGTCACTGAAGCTTTCTTT. Residues: CASSPLTRVTEAFF.

The V gene is TRBV2, the J gene TRBJ1-2; 8 positions agree with TRBD1. The V gene's germline CDR1 is SNHLY and CDR2 FYNNEI. The CDR3 runs 14 residues. V gave up 5 bases and J gave up 7 bases; unmatched junction bases: 9. In nucleotides, the CDR3 is TGTGCCAGCAGTCTTGGACAGGGCGCTACTGGCTACACCTTC. Translation: CASSLGQGATGYTF.

This chain uses TRBV14 with TRBJ1-2, with a tentative D call TRBD1 (6 bases). The CDR3 contains 12 residues. Germline CDR1 is SGHDN and CDR2 is FVKESK. The V end was cut by 4 bases, the J end by 7 bases, with 10 bases between. The CDR3 region is CASSPQGIGYTF. For the CDR3, the DNA is TGTGCCAGCAGCCCACAGGGAATTGGCTACACCTTC.

The V gene is TRBV19, the J gene TRBJ2-7; D may be TRBD1 (6 bases). Per germline, CDR1 LNHDA and CDR2 SQIVND (reference sequence). The ends were cut back, 5 bases at V and 2 bases at J, with 16 bases in the middle. The CDR3 sequence is 15 residues long. In DNA, the CDR3 is TGTGCCAGTAGTCCCCCCGCAGGGGAACCCTACGAGCAGTACTTC. This codes for CASSPPAGEPYEQYF.

This chain uses TRBV7-2 with TRBJ1-1, with 8 bases lining up with TRBD1. The CDR3 length is 15 residues. Germline V gives CDR1 SGHTA, CDR2 FQGNSA. The junction had 5 bases not matched to a gene; V was cut back by 4 bases and J by 1 base. Written as DNA, the CDR3 is TGTGCCAGCAGCTCAAACAGGGGGGGGAACACTGAAGCTTTCTTT. As protein: CASSSNRGGNTEAFF.

The rearrangement links TRBV5-6 to TRBJ2-2; TRBD2 agrees at 7 bases. Germline-derived CDR1 and CDR2 are SGHDT and YYEEEE. Trimming cost V 4 bases and J 3 bases; bases outside gene matches: 9. The CDR3 is 16 amino acids. This CDR3 is CASSTTAGVHTGELFF. As DNA, the CDR3 is TGTGCCAGCAGCACAACGGCGGGAGTTCACACCGGGGAGCTGTTTTTT.